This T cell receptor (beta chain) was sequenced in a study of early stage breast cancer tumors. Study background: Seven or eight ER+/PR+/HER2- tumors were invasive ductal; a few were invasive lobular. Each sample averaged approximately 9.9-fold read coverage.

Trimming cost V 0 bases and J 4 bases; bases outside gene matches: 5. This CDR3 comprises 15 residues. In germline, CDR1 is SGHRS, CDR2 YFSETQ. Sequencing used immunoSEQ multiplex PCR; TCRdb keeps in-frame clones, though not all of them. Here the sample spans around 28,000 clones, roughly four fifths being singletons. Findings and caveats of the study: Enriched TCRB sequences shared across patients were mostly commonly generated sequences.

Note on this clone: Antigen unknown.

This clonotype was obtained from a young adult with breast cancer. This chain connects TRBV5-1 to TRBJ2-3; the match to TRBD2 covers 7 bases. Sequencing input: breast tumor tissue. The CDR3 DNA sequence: TGCGCCAGCAGCTTGGGCTCTAGCGGATCAGATACGCAGTATTTT. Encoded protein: CASSLGSSGSDTQYF.